The rows below give T cell receptor beta chains drawn from one sample of a study of blood T cell repertoires in COVID-19. Sequenced by immunoSEQ multiplex PCR; TCRdb stores in-frame clones only, minus some. The data hold fewer than 200,000 clones, with roughly 80% observed a single time. The sequencing input was PBMCs or T cells enriched from blood (not recorded which). The receptor set was obtained from a woman in her thirties or forties with acute COVID-19. Both conserved end residues are part of each CDR3. Each record gives: clone size, D gene, J gene, V gene, CDR3 protein, CDR3 DNA. D genes are given only for firm matches. Clone size is shown for a subset of rows, as once, few, many or a class of expanded clone.

>-|-|TRBJ1-1|TRBV11-3
CASSLRGQNTEAFF
TGTGCCAGCAGCTTAAGGGGCCAGAACACTGAAGCTTTCTTT
>-|-|TRBJ1-4|TRBV30
CAGRRERKTNEKLFF
TGTGCCGGAAGGCGGGAGAGGAAAACTAATGAAAAACTGTTTTTT
>-|TRBD1|TRBJ1-5|TRBV5-1
CASSPTGGNQPQHF
TGCGCCAGCAGCCCCACAGGGGGTAATCAGCCCCAGCATTTT
>-|TRBD2|TRBJ2-1|TRBV7-3
CASSPRVAGTFNEQFF
TGTGCCAGCAGCCCCCGCGTAGCGGGAACATTCAATGAGCAGTTCTTC
>-|TRBD1|TRBJ1-2|TRBV19
CASSARRDRITTRDGYTF
TGTGCCAGTAGTGCCCGAAGGGACAGGATTACTACAAGAGATGGCTACACCTTC
>few|-|TRBJ1-2|TRBV10-3
CAISDSRERYGYTF
TGTGCCATCAGTGATTCTCGGGAGCGCTATGGCTACACCTTC
>-|-|TRBJ1-1|TRBV11-2
CASSAIRGQHLNTEAFF
TGTGCCAGCAGCGCGATTCGGGGTCAGCACCTGAACACTGAAGCTTTCTTT
>once|-|TRBJ2-3|TRBV27
CASSRPGLGTDTQYF
TGTGCCAGCAGTAGACCAGGGTTGGGCACAGATACGCAGTATTTT
>few|-|TRBJ1-5|TRBV28
CASSLNPTGRPQHF
TGTGCCAGCAGTTTAAACCCGACCGGGAGGCCCCAGCATTTT
>few|-|TRBJ2-3|TRBV7-6
CASSLEARSATDTQYF
TGTGCCAGCAGCTTAGAAGCTAGGTCGGCCACAGATACGCAGTATTTT
>-|-|TRBJ2-2|TRBV6-6
CASKGADTGELFF
TGTGCCAGCAAGGGAGCGGACACCGGGGAGCTGTTTTTT
>-|-|TRBJ1-5|TRBV2
CASSAGGSNQPQHF
TGTGCCAGCAGTGCGGGGGGTAGCAATCAGCCCCAGCATTTT
>-|-|TRBJ2-1|TRBV11-3
CASSLGPGSEQFF
TGTGCCAGCAGCTTAGGCCCAGGGTCTGAGCAGTTCTTC
>-|-|TRBJ2-2|TRBV19
CASSMVWRAGELFF
TGTGCCAGTAGTATGGTGTGGCGGGCCGGGGAGCTGTTTTTT
>-|TRBD1|TRBJ1-3|TRBV7-2
CASTIQTPGGRGNTIYF
TGTGCCAGCACCATACAGACGCCAGGGGGCCGTGGAAACACCATATATTTT
>-|TRBD2|TRBJ2-1|TRBV11-2
CASSLSPLAGGYNEQFF
TGTGCCAGCAGCTTATCCCCCCTAGCGGGAGGCTACAATGAGCAGTTCTTC
>once|TRBD1|TRBJ1-2|TRBV6-5
CASRHRGTNYGYTF
TGTGCCAGCAGACACAGGGGGACTAACTATGGCTACACCTTC
>-|TRBD1|TRBJ2-3|TRBV27
CASRPLGQEGTDTQYF
TGTGCCAGCAGACCCCTAGGACAGGAGGGCACAGATACGCAGTATTTT
>medium-sized|-|TRBJ2-3|TRBV7-6
CASSLGAGGDTQYF
TGTGCCAGCAGCTTAGGGGCAGGAGGAGATACGCAGTATTTT
>-|-|TRBJ2-1|TRBV7-3
CASSLEVYNEQFF
TGTGCCAGCAGCCTCGAGGTTTACAATGAGCAGTTCTTC
>-|TRBD1|TRBJ2-1|TRBV2
CASSEGQGVYEQFF
TGTGCCAGCAGTGAGGGACAGGGCGTCTATGAGCAGTTCTTC
>once|-|TRBJ1-2|TRBV10-2
CASSESPGSVYGYTF
TGCGCCAGCAGTGAGTCGCCAGGTAGTGTGTATGGCTACACCTTC
>-|-|TRBJ1-2|TRBV5-4
CASSSRSTGSYGYTF
TGTGCCAGCAGCTCACGGTCGACAGGCAGCTATGGCTACACCTTC
>-|-|TRBJ1-1|TRBV29-1
CSVQSQGLGEAFF
TGCAGCGTTCAGAGCCAGGGGTTGGGTGAAGCTTTCTTT
>-|TRBD1|TRBJ2-2|TRBV25-1
CASSENRGTGELFF
TGTGCCAGCAGTGAAAACAGGGGTACCGGGGAGCTGTTTTTT
>-|TRBD2|TRBJ2-3|TRBV3-1/TRBV3-2
CASSPVIPGRATTDTQYF
TGTGCCAGCAGCCCCGTAATCCCCGGGAGGGCCACCACAGATACGCAGTATTTT
>-|TRBD2|TRBJ2-5|TRBV6-6
CASRLPSGRAETQYF
TGTGCCAGCAGGCTTCCTAGCGGGAGGGCGGAGACCCAGTACTTC